A single T cell receptor (beta chain) is shown here with its context. The antigen is not known. The CDR3 runs 15 residues. Germline V gives CDR1 SGDLS, CDR2 YYNGEE. Trimming cost V 1 base and J 0 bases, with 9 bases left between them. The primer mix had 60 Vbeta and 13 Jbeta primers. Data came from immunoSEQ multiplex PCR; TCRdb stores just in-frame clones and leaves some out. The table shows more than 95,000 clones, with around 77% occurring only once. The sample belongs to a study of cytomegalovirus exposure and HLA in healthy donors. Study conclusions and caveats: Rates of TCR association differed by HLA locus in a later analysis, with DRB1 highest and HLA-C lowest. Sequencing likely caused a cluster of highly shared sequence variants. There were a few CMV-associated chains whose specificity for CMV antigens was confirmed in vitro. For TCR beta chains, V- and J-gene trimming was later linked to a missense DCLRE1C variant.

The sequenced sample was PBMCs. The chain is built from TRBV9 and TRBJ2-3, with D possibly matching TRBD2 (6 bases). This TCR was sampled from a middle-aged woman in good health and CMV-seropositive. The CDR3 here is CASSVSGPSTDTQYF. Here the CDR3 DNA reads TGTGCCAGCAGCGTAAGCGGGCCTAGCACAGATACGCAGTATTTT. The entire variable domain, with the rest obtained from reference TRBV9 and TRBJ2-3, is as follows: DSGVTQTPKHLITATGQRVTLRCSPRSGDLSVYWYQQSLDQGLQFLIQYYNGEERAKGNILERFSAQQFPDLHSELNLSSLELGDSALYFCASSVSGPSTDTQYFGPGTRLTVL.